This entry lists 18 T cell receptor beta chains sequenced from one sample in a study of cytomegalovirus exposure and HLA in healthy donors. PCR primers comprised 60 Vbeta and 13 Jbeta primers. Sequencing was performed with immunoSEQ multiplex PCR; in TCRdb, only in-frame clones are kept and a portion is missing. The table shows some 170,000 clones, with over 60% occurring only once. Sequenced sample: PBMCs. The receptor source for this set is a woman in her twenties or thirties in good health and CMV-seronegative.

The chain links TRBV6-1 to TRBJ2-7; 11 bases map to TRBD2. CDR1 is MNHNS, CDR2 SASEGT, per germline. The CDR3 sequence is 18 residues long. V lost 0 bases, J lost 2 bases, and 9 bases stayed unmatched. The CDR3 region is CASSEAPPTSGTTYEQYF. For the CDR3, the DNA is TGTGCCAGCAGTGAAGCCCCTCCGACTAGCGGGACTACCTACGAGCAGTACTTC.

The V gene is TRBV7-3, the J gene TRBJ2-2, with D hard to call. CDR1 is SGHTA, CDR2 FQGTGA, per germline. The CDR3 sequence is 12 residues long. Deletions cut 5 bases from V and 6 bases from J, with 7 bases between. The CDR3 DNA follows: TGTGCCAGCAGCCAACCGGCCGGGGAGCTGTTTTTT. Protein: CASSQPAGELFF.

The CDR3 DNA reads TGCGCCAGCAGCCAAGGGTACCACAGGGGGGCGAGGGATAGCAATCAGCCCCAGCATTTT. It is translated as CASSQGYHRGARDSNQPQHF. The chain joins TRBV4-1 to TRBJ1-5, with TRBD1 identical over 8 bases. The CDR3 runs to 20 residues. Germline V gene data show CDR1 as MGHRA and CDR2 as YSYEKL. V shed 1 base, J shed 0 bases, and the junction held 14 bases outside the gene matches.

CDR3 sequence (DNA): TGTGCCAGCAGTCTTGGGACTTACACAGATACGCAGTATTTT. This encodes CASSLGTYTDTQYF. The rearrangement joins TRBV7-2 to TRBJ2-3; tentatively, D is TRBD2 (6 bases). With 6 bases removed from V and 2 bases from J, the gap between germline ends came to 12 bases. The germline V gene encodes CDR1 SGHTA and CDR2 FQGNSA. CDR3 size: 14 residues.

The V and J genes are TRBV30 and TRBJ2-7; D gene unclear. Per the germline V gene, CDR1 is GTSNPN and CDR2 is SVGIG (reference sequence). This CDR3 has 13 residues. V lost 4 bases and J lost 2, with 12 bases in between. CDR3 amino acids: CAWKTVETYEQYF. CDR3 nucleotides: TGTGCCTGGAAAACAGTTGAAACCTACGAGCAGTACTTC. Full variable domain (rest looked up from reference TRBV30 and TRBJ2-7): SQTIHQWPATLVQPVGSPLSLECTVEGTSNPNLYWYRQAAGRGLQLLFYSVGIGQISSEVPQNLSASRPQDRQFILSSKKLLLSDSGFYLCAWKTVETYEQYFGPGTRLTVT.

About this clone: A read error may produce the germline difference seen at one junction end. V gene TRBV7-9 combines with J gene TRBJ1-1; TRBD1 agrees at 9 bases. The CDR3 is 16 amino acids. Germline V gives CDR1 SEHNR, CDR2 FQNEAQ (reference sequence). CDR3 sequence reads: CSSSSTRTGVNTEAFF. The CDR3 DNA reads TGTTCCAGCAGCTCCACGAGGACAGGGGTGAACACTGAAGCTTTCTTT.

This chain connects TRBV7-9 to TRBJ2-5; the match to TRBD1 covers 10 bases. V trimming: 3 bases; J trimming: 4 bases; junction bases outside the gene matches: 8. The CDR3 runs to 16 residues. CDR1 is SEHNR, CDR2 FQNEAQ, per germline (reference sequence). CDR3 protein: CASSLLQDRGSETQYF. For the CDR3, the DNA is TGTGCCAGCAGCTTGCTGCAGGACAGGGGGTCAGAGACCCAGTACTTC.

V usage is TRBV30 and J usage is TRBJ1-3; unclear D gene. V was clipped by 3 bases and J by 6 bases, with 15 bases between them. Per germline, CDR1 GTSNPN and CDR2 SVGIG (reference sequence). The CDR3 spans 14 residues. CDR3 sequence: CAWSPAGIKNTIYF. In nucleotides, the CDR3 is TGTGCCTGGAGCCCTGCGGGGATTAAAAACACCATATATTTT.

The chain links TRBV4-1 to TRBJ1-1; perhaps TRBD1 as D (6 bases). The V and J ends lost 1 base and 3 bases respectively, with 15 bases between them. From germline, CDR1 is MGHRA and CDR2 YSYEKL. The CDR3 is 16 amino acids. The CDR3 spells CASSQVGGRGDTEAFF. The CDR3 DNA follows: TGCGCCAGCAGCCAAGTCGGGGGGAGGGGGGACACTGAAGCTTTCTTT.

The CDR3 loop is CASSSRGLDYEQYF. The CDR3 nucleotides are TGTGCCAGCAGCTCGAGGGGGTTGGACTACGAGCAGTACTTC. V is TRBV7-8 and J is TRBJ2-7, with D maybe TRBD1 (6 bases). Between the trimmed V and J ends, which lost 4 bases and 3 bases, there was a span of 13 bases. From germline, CDR1 is SGHVS and CDR2 FQNEAQ. The CDR3 length is 14 residues.

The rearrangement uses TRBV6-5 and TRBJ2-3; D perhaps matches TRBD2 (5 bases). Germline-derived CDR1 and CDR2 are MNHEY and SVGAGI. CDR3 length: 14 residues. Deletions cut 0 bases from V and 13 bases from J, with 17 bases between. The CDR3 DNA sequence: TGTGCCAGCAGTTACTCCCGGGAAACTAGATCTAAGTATTTT. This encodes CASSYSRETRSKYF.

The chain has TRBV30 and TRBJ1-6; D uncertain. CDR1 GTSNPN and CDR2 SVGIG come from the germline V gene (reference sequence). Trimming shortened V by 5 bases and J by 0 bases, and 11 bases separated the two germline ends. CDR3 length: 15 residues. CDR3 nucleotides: TGTGCCTGGGTTTCGTTGAGCTCCTATAATTCACCCCTCCACTTT. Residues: CAWVSLSSYNSPLHF.

The CDR3 loop reads CASFISSLGEQFF. The DNA for the CDR3 is TGCGCCAGCTTCATCTCTAGTCTCGGTGAGCAGTTCTTC. V usage is TRBV5-1 and J usage is TRBJ2-1; no definite D call. The CDR3 has 13 amino acids. Trimming shortened V by 7 bases and J by 9 bases, and 17 bases separated the two germline ends. CDR1 and CDR2 (germline): SGHRS, YFSETQ.

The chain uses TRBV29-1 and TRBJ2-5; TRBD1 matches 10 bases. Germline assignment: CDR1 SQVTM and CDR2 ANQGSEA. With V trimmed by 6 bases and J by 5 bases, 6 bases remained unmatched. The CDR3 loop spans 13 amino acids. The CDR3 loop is CSVGDRGEETQYF. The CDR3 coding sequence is TGCAGCGTCGGGGACAGGGGAGAGGAGACCCAGTACTTC.

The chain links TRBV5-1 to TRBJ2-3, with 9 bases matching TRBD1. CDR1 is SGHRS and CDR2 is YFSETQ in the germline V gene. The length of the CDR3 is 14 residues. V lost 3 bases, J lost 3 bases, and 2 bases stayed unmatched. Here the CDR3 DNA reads TGCGCCAGCAGCTCGACAGGGGGAACAGATACGCAGTATTTT. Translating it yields CASSSTGGTDTQYF.

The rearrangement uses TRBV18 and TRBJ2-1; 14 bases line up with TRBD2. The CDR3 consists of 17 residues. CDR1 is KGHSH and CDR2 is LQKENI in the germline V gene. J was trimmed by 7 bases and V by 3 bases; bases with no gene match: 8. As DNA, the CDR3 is TGTGCCAGCTCACCCCCGGGACTAGCGGGGGCAGGGAATGAGCAGTTCTTC. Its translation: CASSPPGLAGAGNEQFF.

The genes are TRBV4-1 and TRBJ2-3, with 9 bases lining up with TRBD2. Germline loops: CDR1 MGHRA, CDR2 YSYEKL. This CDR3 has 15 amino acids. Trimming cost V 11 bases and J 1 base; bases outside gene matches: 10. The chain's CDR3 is CAAGGQGFRTDTQYF. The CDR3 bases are TGCGCCGCGGGGGGGCAGGGGTTTCGCACAGATACGCAGTATTTT.

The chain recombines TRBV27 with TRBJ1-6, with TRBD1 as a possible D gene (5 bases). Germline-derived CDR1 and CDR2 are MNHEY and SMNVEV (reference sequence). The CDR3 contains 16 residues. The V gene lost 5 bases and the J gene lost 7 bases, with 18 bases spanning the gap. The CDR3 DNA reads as TGTGCCAGCAGTCCAGGGACCCGGGGGTACAATTCACCCCTCCACTTT. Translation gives CASSPGTRGYNSPLHF.